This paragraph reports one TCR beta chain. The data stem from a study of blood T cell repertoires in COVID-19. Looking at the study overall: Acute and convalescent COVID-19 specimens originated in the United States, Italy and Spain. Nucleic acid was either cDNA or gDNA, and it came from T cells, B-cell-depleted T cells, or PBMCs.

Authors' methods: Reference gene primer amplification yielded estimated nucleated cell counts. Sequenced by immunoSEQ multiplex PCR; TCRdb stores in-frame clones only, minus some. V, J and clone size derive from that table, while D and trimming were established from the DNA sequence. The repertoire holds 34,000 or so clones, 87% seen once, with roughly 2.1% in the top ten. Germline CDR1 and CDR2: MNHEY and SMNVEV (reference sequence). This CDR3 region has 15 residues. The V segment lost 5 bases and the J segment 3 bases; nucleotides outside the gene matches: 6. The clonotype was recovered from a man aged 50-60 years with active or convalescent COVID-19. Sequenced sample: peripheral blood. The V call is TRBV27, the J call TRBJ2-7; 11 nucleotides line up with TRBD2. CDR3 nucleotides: TGTGCCAGCAGTCCCACTAGCGGGAGTAGCTACGAGCAGTACTTC. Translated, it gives CASSPTSGSSYEQYF.